The clone carrying this TCR beta chain has ten or more counts. Trimming removed 3 bases at V and 5 bases at J, with 9 bases between. Germline CDR1 is SGHRS and CDR2 is YFSETQ. CDR3 length: 13 amino acids. These data come from a study of response to subunit inactivated influenza vaccine. Each CDR3 protein is one row after TCRdb ran MiXCR on the RT-PCR reads. Among approximately 500,000 distinct CDR3 sequences, approximately 22% were seen once, and the ten largest hold around 2.8%. These same data were also listed under a study on T cells expressing NK-cell markers. That investigation notes: For TCR beta, cDNA was produced by 5'RACE template switching with UMIs. According to the study, TCR beta repertoires originated from sorted CD3+CD56+NKG2C+, CD3+CD56+NKG2C- and CD3+CD56-NKG2C+ T cells. Seven donors tested HCMV-seropositive and one tested seronegative among the eight sequenced. In roughly six donors, dominant CD3+CD56+NKG2C+ clonotypes ranked among the top 10 CD8+ clonotypes.

The TCR was taken from a man between 45 and 60 years old who received an inactivated influenza vaccine. The V and J genes are TRBV5-1 and TRBJ1-5; a weak D match, TRBD1 (5 bases). The material sequenced was CD4+ T cells sorted from PBMCs, taken 11 to 12 days after vaccination. This CDR3 is CASSSGEDQPQHF. The CDR3 DNA reads as TGCGCCAGCAGCTCGGGGGAGGATCAGCCCCAGCATTTT.